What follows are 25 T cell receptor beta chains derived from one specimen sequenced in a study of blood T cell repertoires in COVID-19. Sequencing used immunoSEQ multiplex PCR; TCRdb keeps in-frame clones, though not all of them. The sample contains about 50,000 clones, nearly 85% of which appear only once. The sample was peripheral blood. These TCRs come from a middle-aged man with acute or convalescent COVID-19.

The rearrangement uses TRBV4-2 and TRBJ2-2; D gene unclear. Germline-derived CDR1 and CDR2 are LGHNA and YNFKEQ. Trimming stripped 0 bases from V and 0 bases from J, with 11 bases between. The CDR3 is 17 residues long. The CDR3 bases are TGTGCCAGCAGCCAAGATGCGGAATACGCGAACACCGGGGAGCTGTTTTTT. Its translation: CASSQDAEYANTGELFF.

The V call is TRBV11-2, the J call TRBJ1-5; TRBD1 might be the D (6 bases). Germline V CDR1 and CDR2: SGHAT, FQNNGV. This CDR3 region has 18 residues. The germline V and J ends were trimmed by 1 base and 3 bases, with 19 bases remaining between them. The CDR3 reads CASSLGLIRGGVNQPQHF. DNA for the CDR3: TGTGCCAGCAGCTTAGGGCTAATTCGAGGGGGAGTCAATCAGCCCCAGCATTTT.

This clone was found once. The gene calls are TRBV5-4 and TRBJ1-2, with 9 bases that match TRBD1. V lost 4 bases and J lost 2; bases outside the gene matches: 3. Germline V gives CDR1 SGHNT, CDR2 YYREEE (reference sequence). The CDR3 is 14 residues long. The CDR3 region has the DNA TGTGCCAGCAGCCTACAGGGGGCGAACTATGGCTACACCTTC. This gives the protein CASSLQGANYGYTF.

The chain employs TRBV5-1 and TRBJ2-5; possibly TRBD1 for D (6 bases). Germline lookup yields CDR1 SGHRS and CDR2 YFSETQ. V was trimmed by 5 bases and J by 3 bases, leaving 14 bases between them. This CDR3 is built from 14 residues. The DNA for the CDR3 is TGCGCCAGCAGTATACAGGGAAGAGAAGAGACCCAGTACTTC. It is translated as CASSIQGREETQYF.

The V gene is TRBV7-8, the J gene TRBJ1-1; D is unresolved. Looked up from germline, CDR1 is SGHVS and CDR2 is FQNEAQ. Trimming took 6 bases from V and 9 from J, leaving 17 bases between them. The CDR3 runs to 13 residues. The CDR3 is CASSFEWGVQAFF. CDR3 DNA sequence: TGTGCCAGCAGTTTTGAATGGGGAGTCCAAGCTTTCTTT.

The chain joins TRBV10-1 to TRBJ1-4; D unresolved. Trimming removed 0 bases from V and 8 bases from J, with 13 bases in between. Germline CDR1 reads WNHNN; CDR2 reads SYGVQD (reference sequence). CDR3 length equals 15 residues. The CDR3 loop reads CASSESGRSREKLFF. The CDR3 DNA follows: TGCGCCAGCAGTGAGTCCGGGAGAAGCCGAGAAAAACTGTTTTTT.

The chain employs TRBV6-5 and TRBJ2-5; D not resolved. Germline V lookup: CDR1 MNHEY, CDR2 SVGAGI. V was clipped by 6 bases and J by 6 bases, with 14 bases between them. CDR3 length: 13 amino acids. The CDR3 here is CASSLTFAQTQYF. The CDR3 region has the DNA TGTGCCAGCAGCCTGACATTTGCCCAGACCCAGTACTTC.

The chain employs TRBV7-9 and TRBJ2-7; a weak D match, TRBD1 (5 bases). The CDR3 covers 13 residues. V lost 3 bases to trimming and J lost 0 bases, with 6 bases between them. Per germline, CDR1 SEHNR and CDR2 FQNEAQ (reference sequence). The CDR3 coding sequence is TGTGCCAGCAGCTTTGGACACTCCTACGAGCAGTACTTC. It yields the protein CASSFGHSYEQYF.

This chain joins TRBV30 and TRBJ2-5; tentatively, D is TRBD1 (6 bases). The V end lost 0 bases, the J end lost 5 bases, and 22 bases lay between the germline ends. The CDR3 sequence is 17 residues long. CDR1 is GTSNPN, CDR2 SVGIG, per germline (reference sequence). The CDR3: CAWSVISFFGGRETQYF. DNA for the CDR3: TGTGCCTGGAGTGTCATATCTTTTTTTGGGGGCCGGGAGACCCAGTACTTC.

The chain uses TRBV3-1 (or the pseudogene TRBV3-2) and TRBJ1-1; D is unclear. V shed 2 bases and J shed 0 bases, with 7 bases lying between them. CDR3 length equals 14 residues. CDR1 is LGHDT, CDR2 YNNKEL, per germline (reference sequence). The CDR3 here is CASSQKLVNTEAFF. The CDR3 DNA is TGTGCCAGCAGCCAAAAATTAGTGAACACTGAAGCTTTCTTT.

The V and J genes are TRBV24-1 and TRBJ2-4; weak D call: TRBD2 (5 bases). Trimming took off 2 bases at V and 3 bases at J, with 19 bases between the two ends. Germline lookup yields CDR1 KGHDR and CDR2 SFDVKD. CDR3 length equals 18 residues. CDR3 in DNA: TGTGCCACCAGTGATTCGCGACCTTCTCGGGCGGGCAAAAACATTCAGTACTTC. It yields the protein CATSDSRPSRAGKNIQYF.

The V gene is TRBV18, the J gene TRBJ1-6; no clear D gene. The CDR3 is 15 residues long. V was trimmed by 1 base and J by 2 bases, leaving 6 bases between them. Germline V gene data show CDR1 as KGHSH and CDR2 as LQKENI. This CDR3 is CASSPREPYNSPLHF. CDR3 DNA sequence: TGTGCCAGCTCACCACGGGAGCCCTATAATTCACCCCTCCACTTT.

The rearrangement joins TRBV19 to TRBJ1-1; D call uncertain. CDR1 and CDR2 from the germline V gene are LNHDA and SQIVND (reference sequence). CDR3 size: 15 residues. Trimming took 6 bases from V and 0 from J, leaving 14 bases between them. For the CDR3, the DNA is TGTGCCAGTAGGTATGCGGACTATCTGAACACTGAAGCTTTCTTT. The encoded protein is CASRYADYLNTEAFF.

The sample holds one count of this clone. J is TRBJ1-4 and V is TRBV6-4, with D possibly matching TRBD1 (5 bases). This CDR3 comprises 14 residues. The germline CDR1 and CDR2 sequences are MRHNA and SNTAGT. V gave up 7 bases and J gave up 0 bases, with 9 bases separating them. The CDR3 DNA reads TGTGCCAGCAAGAAGACAGCAACTAATGAAAAACTGTTTTTT. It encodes CASKKTATNEKLFF.

The CDR3 protein is CASSFSQESTDTQYF. CDR3 nucleotide sequence: TGTGCCAGCAGCTTCTCGCAGGAATCCACAGATACGCAGTATTTT. The rearrangement links TRBV11-2 to TRBJ2-3; D uncertain. Per the germline V gene, CDR1 is SGHAT and CDR2 is FQNNGV. Deletions cut 3 bases from V and 2 bases from J, with 12 bases between. This CDR3 has 15 residues.

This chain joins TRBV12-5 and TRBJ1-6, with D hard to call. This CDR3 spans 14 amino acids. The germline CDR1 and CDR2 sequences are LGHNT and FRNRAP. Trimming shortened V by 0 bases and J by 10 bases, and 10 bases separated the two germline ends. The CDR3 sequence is CASGLVEGNSPLHF. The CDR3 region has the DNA TGTGCTAGTGGTTTGGTGGAGGGAAACTCACCCCTCCACTTT.

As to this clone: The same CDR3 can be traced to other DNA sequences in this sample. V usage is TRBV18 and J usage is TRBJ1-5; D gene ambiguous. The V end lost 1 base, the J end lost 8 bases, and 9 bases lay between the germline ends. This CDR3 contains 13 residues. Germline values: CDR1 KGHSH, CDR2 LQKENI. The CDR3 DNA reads TGTGCCAGCTCACCACAGGGCGGGGAGCCCCAGCATTTT. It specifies CASSPQGGEPQHF.

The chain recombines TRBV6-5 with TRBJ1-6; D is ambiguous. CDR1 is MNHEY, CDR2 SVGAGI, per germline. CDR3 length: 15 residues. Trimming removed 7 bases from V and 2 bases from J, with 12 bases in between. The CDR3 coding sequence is TGTGCCAGCACCCCGGGAGCCGCCTATAATTCACCCCTCCACTTT. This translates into CASTPGAAYNSPLHF.

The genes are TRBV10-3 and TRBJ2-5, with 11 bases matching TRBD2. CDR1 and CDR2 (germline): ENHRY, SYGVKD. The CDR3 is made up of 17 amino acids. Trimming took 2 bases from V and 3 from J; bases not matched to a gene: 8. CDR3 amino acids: CAISEGSGGAQEETQYF. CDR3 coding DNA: TGTGCCATCAGTGAGGGTAGCGGGGGGGCCCAGGAAGAGACCCAGTACTTC.

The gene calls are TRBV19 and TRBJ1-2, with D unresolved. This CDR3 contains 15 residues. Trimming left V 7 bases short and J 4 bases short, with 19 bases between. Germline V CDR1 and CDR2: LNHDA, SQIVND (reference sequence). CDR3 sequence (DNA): TGTGCCAGTAATACGGGGAGAGGCAAACGCTATGGCTACACCTTC. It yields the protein CASNTGRGKRYGYTF.

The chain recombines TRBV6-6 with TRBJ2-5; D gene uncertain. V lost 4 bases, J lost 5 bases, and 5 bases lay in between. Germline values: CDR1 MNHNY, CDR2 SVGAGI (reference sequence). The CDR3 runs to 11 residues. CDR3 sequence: CASSFRETQYF. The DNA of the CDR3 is TGTGCCAGCAGTTTTCGGGAGACCCAGTACTTC.

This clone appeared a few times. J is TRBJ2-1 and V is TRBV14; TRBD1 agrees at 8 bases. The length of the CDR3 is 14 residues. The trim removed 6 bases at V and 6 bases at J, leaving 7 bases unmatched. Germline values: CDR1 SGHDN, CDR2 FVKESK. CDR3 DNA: TGTGCCAGCAGGCGGACAGGGAGTATCAATGAGCAGTTCTTC. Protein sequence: CASRRTGSINEQFF.

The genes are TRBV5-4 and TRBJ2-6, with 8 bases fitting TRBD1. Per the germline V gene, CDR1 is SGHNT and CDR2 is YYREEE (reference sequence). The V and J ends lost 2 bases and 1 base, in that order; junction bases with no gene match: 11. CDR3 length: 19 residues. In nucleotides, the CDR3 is TGTGCCAGCAGCTTAACCGCCCGGACAGGGCTTTCTGGGGCCAACGTCCTGACTTTC. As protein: CASSLTARTGLSGANVLTF.

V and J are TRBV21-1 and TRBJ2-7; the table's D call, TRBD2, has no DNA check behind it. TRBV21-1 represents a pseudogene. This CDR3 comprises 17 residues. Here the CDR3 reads CASSKVGRTYEALEQYV. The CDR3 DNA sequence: TGTGCCAGCAGCAAAGTTGGAAGAACCTACGAGGCTCTTGAGCAGTACGTC.

The CDR3 reads CASSSGQFYEQYF. The DNA of the CDR3 is TGTGCCAGCAGCTCGGGACAGTTCTACGAGCAGTACTTC. This chain connects TRBV11-2 to TRBJ2-7; 7 bases are shared with TRBD1. The CDR3 length is 13 residues. Germline-derived CDR1 and CDR2 are SGHAT and FQNNGV. Germline trimming cut 4 bases from V and 3 bases from J; bases unmatched to any gene: 3.